The 20 T cell receptor beta chains below were found in one sample sequenced in a study of cytomegalovirus exposure and HLA in healthy donors. The study ran its PCR with 60 Vbeta and 13 Jbeta primers. Repertoires were generated with immunoSEQ multiplex PCR, while TCRdb's copy carries only in-frame clones and drops some. The sample has about 140,000 clones; around three quarters are singletons. Sequenced input: PBMCs. All receptors derive from a woman aged 18-29 years in good health and CMV-seropositive.

A word on this clone: At the DNA level, this CDR3 is encoded by other sequences in the same sample as well. This chain uses TRBV23-1 with TRBJ1-2; TRBD1 is a possible D gene (6 bases). TRBV23-1 is an open reading frame whose function is uncertain. The CDR3 runs 15 residues. Trimming took 3 bases from V and 2 from J, leaving 13 bases between them. The DNA for the CDR3 is TGCGCCAGCAGTCAGGCGAAAGACAGGAACTATGGCTACACCTTC. Residues: CASSQAKDRNYGYTF.

V is TRBV5-1 and J is TRBJ2-3, with D maybe TRBD1 (6 bases). This CDR3 is built from 14 residues. Trimming removed 4 bases from V and 2 bases from J, with 11 bases in between. CDR1 is SGHRS and CDR2 is YFSETQ in the germline V gene. The CDR3 nucleotides are TGCGCCAGCAGCCCAGGACAGATCACAGATACGCAGTATTTT. Amino acids: CASSPGQITDTQYF.

In this sample, this clone turned up a few times. One end of the junction varies from germline; a read error may be responsible. The chain uses TRBV10-3 and TRBJ1-1, with D possibly matching TRBD1 (5 bases). Germline CDR1 reads ENHRY; CDR2 reads SYGVKD. The CDR3 covers 13 residues. CDR3 nucleotide sequence: TGTGCCAGCAGTAGCGGAGGGGACACTGAAGCTTTCTTT. It specifies CASSSGGDTEAFF.

This clone was counted only a few times. V gene TRBV2 combines with J gene TRBJ2-5; D is possibly TRBD1 (6 bases). The V and J ends lost 7 bases and 5 bases respectively, with 14 bases between them. The CDR3 length is 13 residues. Germline V gene data show CDR1 as SNHLY and CDR2 as FYNNEI. The CDR3 coding sequence is TGTGCCAGCATACAGGGAAGGTTGGAGACCCAGTACTTC. Protein product: CASIQGRLETQYF.

V usage is TRBV6-1 and J usage is TRBJ1-4; no clear D gene. The length of the CDR3 is 14 residues. Per germline, CDR1 MNHNS and CDR2 SASEGT. Trimming removed 7 bases at V and 10 bases at J, with 19 bases between. CDR3 nucleotides: TGTGCCAGCACCATATATGAGGGTTTCGGAAAACTGTTTTTT. Encoded protein: CASTIYEGFGKLFF.

On this clone itself: A single base is all that separates this from a far larger clone, so a read error is likely. Other nucleotide sequences from this sample produce the same CDR3. The chain links TRBV5-6 to TRBJ1-5; TRBD1 agrees at 7 bases. Germline lookup yields CDR1 SGHDT and CDR2 YYEEEE. The ends lost 0 bases at V and 2 bases at J; junction bases unmatched: 14. The CDR3 loop spans 19 amino acids. The CDR3 reads CASSLGAGQGGEGNQPQHF. CDR3 sequence (DNA): TGTGCCAGCAGCTTGGGAGCAGGGCAGGGGGGCGAGGGCAATCAGCCCCAGCATTTT.

The chain links TRBV10-1 to TRBJ1-5, with 11 bases matching TRBD1. There are 15 residues in the CDR3. The trim removed 4 bases at V and 5 bases at J, leaving 4 bases unmatched. The germline V gene encodes CDR1 WNHNN and CDR2 SYGVQD (reference sequence). The CDR3 loop is CASSVDRGLYQPQHF. CDR3 nucleotide sequence: TGCGCCAGCAGTGTGGACAGGGGGCTATATCAGCCCCAGCATTTT.

This chain connects TRBV7-9 to TRBJ2-3, with 7 bases fitting TRBD1. V lost 2 bases to trimming and J lost 2 bases; unmatched junction nucleotides: 7. Germline V CDR1 and CDR2: SEHNR, FQNEAQ (reference sequence). This CDR3 region has 16 residues. Here the CDR3 DNA reads TGTGCCAGCAGCTTAATGAAAACAGGGGTCACAGATACGCAGTATTTT. It is translated as CASSLMKTGVTDTQYF.

CDR3 region: CASSAAGSSYEQYF. The CDR3 DNA reads as TGTGCCAGCAGTGCCGCAGGTAGCTCCTACGAGCAGTACTTC. The chain is built from TRBV28 and TRBJ2-7; D is unclear. The CDR3 length is 14 residues. CDR1 MDHEN and CDR2 SYDVKM come from the germline V gene. Trimming took 5 bases from V and 0 from J, leaving 11 bases between them.

The rearrangement joins TRBV6-5 to TRBJ1-2; no definite D call. In germline, CDR1 is MNHEY, CDR2 SVGAGI. Trimming stripped 6 bases from V and 0 bases from J, with 8 bases between. The length of the CDR3 is 13 residues. CDR3 bases: TGTGCCAGCAGCATGAGCGCTAACTATGGCTACACCTTC. Translating it yields CASSMSANYGYTF.

This rearrangement joins TRBV5-1 to TRBJ2-7, with 10 positions matching TRBD2. Trimming cost V 4 bases and J 6 bases; bases outside gene matches: 10. Germline V CDR1 and CDR2: SGHRS, YFSETQ. The CDR3 is 15 residues long. The CDR3 spells CASSIAGGLLVEQYF. CDR3 sequence (DNA): TGCGCCAGCAGCATAGCGGGGGGCCTCCTTGTCGAGCAGTACTTC. Based on the CDR3 plus reference TRBV5-1 and TRBJ2-7, the full variable domain is KAGVTQTPRYLIKTRGQQVTLSCSPISGHRSVSWYQQTPGQGLQFLFEYFSETQRNKGNFPGRFSGRQFSNSRSEMNVSTLELGDSALYLCASSIAGGLLVEQYFGPGTRLTVT.

The rearrangement links TRBV7-8 to TRBJ2-3; D is perhaps TRBD2 (7 bases). Germline lookup yields CDR1 SGHVS and CDR2 FQNEAQ. V lost 6 bases and J lost 2, with 21 bases in between. This CDR3 has 17 residues. This chain's CDR3 is CASRGGRLPQPTDTQYF. The CDR3 coding sequence is TGTGCCAGCAGGGGGGGGCGTTTGCCTCAACCCACAGATACGCAGTATTTT.

V gene TRBV6-6 combines with J gene TRBJ1-4; weak D call: TRBD1 (5 bases). Per germline, CDR1 MNHNY and CDR2 SVGAGI (reference sequence). Trimming stripped 6 bases from V and 10 bases from J, with 12 bases between. The CDR3 totals 12 residues. CDR3 bases: TGTGCCAGCAGAGACCTTCAGGGAAAACTGTTTTTT. Protein product: CASRDLQGKLFF.

V is TRBV6-1 and J is TRBJ1-6, with 11 nucleotides matching TRBD1. The CDR3 has 15 residues. Looked up from germline, CDR1 is MNHNS and CDR2 is SASEGT. Germline trimming cut 4 bases from V and 7 bases from J; bases unmatched to any gene: 3. The CDR3 loop is CASSVRDRGNSPLHF. DNA of the CDR3: TGTGCCAGCAGTGTCCGGGACAGGGGGAATTCACCCCTCCACTTT.

This clone occurred a few times. The CDR3 sequence is CASSWTGNGEAFF. The DNA of the CDR3 is TGTGCCAGCAGTTGGACTGGGAACGGTGAAGCTTTCTTT. This sequence joins TRBV28 and TRBJ1-1; unclear D gene. Germline CDR1 is MDHEN and CDR2 is SYDVKM. This CDR3 is 13 amino acids long. Trimming pared 4 bases from V and 7 bases from J, leaving 13 bases between.

This rearrangement joins TRBV9 to TRBJ2-7; 10 bases line up with TRBD1. The CDR3 covers 16 residues. Looked up from germline, CDR1 is SGDLS and CDR2 is YYNGEE. The V and J ends lost 2 bases and 6 bases, in that order; junction bases with no gene match: 11. DNA of the CDR3: TGTGCCAGCAGCGTGGGGGAGGGACAGGGGAGGTTCGAGCAGTACTTC. Translated, it gives CASSVGEGQGRFEQYF.

CDR3 sequence: CASSPRAKVIIEETQYF. The CDR3, as DNA: TGTGCCAGCAGCCCACGAGCGAAGGTAATAATAGAAGAGACCCAGTACTTC. The chain is built from TRBV7-2 and TRBJ2-5; D not certain. Looked up from germline, CDR1 is SGHTA and CDR2 is FQGNSA. The CDR3 has 17 amino acids. V was pared by 5 bases and J by 3 bases, with 22 bases between.

The chain combines TRBV5-6 with TRBJ2-7; 8 bases map to TRBD1. CDR1 SGHDT and CDR2 YYEEEE come from the germline V gene. The junction had 13 bases not matched to a gene; V was cut back by 5 bases and J by 6 bases. The CDR3 runs 15 residues. In DNA, the CDR3 is TGTGCCAGCAGTTACGAGGACAGGGAGGTCGGCGAGCAGTACTTC. Protein: CASSYEDREVGEQYF. Using reference TRBV5-6 and TRBJ2-7 for the parts outside the CDR3, the full variable domain is DAGVTQSPTHLIKTRGQQVTLRCSPKSGHDTVSWYQQALGQGPQFIFQYYEEEERQRGNFPDRFSGHQFPNYSSELNVNALLLGDSALYLCASSYEDREVGEQYFGPGTRLTVT.

V is TRBV19 and J is TRBJ2-3; 13 bases are shared with TRBD2. Germline V CDR1 and CDR2: LNHDA, SQIVND (reference sequence). Trimming at V came to 5 bases and at J to 4 bases, leaving 3 bases not matched to a gene. This CDR3 comprises 15 residues. The CDR3 sequence: CASSRLAGGPDTQYF. For the CDR3, the DNA is TGTGCCAGTAGTCGACTAGCGGGGGGCCCAGATACGCAGTATTTT.

This clone was counted once. The chain has TRBV15 and TRBJ1-1; TRBD1 agrees at 7 bases. In germline, CDR1 is LNHNV, CDR2 YYDKDF (reference sequence). The CDR3 covers 15 residues. V was clipped by 3 bases and J by 0 bases; unmatched bases: 4. The CDR3 sequence: CATSSTTGLNTEAFF. CDR3 DNA sequence: TGTGCCACCAGCAGTACGACAGGGCTGAACACTGAAGCTTTCTTT.